Detailed here is one T cell receptor (beta chain). Germline lookup yields CDR1 MNHEY and CDR2 SVGAGI. The V and J ends lost 8 bases and 2 bases respectively, with 15 bases between them. This CDR3 has 14 amino acids. The data originate from a study of blood T cell repertoires in COVID-19. Clones were read by immunoSEQ multiplex PCR, and TCRdb kept only the in-frame ones, dropping some. Of 90,000 to 130,000 clones in the sample, about three quarters were seen once. This chain connects TRBV6-5 to TRBJ2-5; D remains ambiguous. Specimen: peripheral blood. This TCR was recovered from a woman between 35 and 50 years old with acute or convalescent COVID-19. The CDR3 sequence is CASQISPVQETQYF. In nucleotides, the CDR3 is TGTGCCAGCCAAATCTCCCCGGTTCAAGAGACCCAGTACTTC.